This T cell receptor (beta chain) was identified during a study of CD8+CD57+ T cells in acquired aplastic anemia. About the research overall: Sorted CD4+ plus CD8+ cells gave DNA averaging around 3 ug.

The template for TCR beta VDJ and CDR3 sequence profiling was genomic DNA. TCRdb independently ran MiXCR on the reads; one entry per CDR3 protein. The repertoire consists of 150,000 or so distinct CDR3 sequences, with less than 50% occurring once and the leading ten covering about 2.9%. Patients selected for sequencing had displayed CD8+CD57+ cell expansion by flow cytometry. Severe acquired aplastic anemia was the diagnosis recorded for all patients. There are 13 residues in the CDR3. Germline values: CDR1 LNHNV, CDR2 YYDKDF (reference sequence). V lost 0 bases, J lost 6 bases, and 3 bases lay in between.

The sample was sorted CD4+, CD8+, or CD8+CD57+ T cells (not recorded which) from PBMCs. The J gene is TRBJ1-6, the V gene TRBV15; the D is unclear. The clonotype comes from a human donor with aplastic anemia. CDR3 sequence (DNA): TGTGCCACCAGCAGAGACAGTAATTCACCCCTCCACTTT. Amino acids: CATSRDSNSPLHF.